These 5 T cell receptor beta chains were all obtained from the same sample, sequenced in a study of T cells in Graves' hyperthyroidism and ophthalmopathy. RNA transcripts yielded amplified TCR beta CDR3 regions. The study used the HTBI primer set for a first-round RT-PCR of the TCR CDR3. TCRdb recomputed calls from the multiplex PCR reads with MiXCR, one row per CDR3 protein. The repertoire holds 500,000 to 600,000 distinct CDR3 sequences, with over 15% as singletons. The specimen sequenced was blood. The receptors here all came from a woman younger than 35 with Graves' hyperthyroidism.

The table lists this clonotype with a few counts. V and J are TRBV27 and TRBJ1-1; 9 bases map to TRBD1. The CDR3 totals 11 residues. J was trimmed by 13 bases and V by 6 bases; bases with no gene match: 6. The germline gives CDR1 MNHEY, CDR2 SMNVEV (reference sequence). CDR3 DNA sequence: TGTGCCAGCAGACAGGGGGCTATCGGTTTCTTT. Translation: CASRQGAIGFF.

This clonotype appeared many times. The V gene is TRBV7-9, the J gene TRBJ2-1; either TRBD1 or TRBD2 may fit D (6 bases each). The CDR3 is made up of 13 amino acids. CDR1 is SEHNR, CDR2 FQNEAQ, per germline (reference sequence). The V and J ends lost 11 bases and 4 bases respectively, with 15 bases between them. In DNA, the CDR3 is TGTGCCTGGCCCGGGGGCCTGTACAATGAGCAGTTCTTC. Its protein product is CAWPGGLYNEQFF.

This clonotype was recorded at least ten times. This chain joins TRBV27 and TRBJ2-5, with 12 bases lining up with TRBD2. Looked up from germline, CDR1 is MNHEY and CDR2 is SMNVEV (reference sequence). This CDR3 has 17 residues. V dropped 6 bases and J dropped 2; count of bases not matched to a gene: 10. The CDR3 here is CASRRGLAGRPQETQYF. CDR3 nucleotide sequence: TGTGCCAGCAGACGGGGACTAGCGGGCAGACCGCAAGAGACCCAGTACTTC.

In this sample, this clonotype turned up many times. The V call is TRBV7-9, the J call TRBJ1-1; a possible D gene is TRBD1 (6 bases). CDR3 size: 15 residues. The V and J ends lost 3 bases and 1 base respectively, with 12 bases between them. CDR1 SEHNR and CDR2 FQNEAQ come from the germline V gene (reference sequence). As DNA, the CDR3 is TGTGCCAGCAGCTTGGGGGACAAGTCGAACACTGAAGCTTTCTTT. It yields the protein CASSLGDKSNTEAFF.

This clonotype has at least ten counts. At one end, the junction sequence differs from germline, possibly due to a read error. J is TRBJ1-2 and V is TRBV27, with 7 bases identical to TRBD1. The CDR3 contains 15 residues. Germline V lookup: CDR1 MNHEY, CDR2 SMNVEV (reference sequence). The CDR3 protein is CASSQYQGDNNGYTF. CDR3 sequence (DNA): TGTGCCAGCAGTCAATACCAGGGGGATAACAATGGCTACACCTTC.